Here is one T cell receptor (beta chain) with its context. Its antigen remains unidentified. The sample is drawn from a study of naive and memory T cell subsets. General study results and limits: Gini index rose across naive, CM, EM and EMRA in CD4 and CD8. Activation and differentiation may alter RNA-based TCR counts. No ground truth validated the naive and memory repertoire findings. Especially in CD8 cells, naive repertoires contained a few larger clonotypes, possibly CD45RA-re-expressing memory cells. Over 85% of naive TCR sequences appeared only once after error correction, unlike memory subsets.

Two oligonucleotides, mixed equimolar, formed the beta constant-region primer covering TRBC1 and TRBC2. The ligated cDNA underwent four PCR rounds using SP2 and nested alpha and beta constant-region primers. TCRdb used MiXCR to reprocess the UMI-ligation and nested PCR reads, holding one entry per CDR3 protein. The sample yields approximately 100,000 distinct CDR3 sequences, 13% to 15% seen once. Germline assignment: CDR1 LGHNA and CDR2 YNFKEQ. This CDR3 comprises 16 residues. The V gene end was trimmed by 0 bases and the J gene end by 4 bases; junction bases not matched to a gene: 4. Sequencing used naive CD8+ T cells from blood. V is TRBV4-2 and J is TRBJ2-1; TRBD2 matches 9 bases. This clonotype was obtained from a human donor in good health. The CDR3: CASSQEFSGGYNEQFF. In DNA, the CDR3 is TGTGCCAGCAGCCAAGAATTTAGCGGGGGATACAATGAGCAGTTCTTC.